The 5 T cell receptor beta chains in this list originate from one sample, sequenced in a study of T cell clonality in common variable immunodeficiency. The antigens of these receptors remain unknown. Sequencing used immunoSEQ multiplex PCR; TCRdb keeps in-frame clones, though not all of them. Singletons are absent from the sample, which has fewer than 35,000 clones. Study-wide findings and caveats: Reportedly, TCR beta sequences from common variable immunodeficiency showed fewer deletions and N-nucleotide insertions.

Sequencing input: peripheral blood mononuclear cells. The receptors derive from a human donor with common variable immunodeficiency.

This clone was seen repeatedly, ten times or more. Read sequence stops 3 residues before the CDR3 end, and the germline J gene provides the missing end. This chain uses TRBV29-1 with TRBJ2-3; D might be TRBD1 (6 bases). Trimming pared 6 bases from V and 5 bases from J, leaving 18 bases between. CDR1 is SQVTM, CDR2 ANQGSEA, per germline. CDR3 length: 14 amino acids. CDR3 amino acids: CSVNRDTEGDTQYF. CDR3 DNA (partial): TGCAGCGTGAACCGGGACACTGAGGGAGATACG.

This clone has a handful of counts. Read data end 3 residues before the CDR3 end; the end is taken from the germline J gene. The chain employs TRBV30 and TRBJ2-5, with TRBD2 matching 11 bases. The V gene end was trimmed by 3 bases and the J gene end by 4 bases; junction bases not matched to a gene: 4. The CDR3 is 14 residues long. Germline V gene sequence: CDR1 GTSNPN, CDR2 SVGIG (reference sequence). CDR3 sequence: CAWSLAGGGETQYF. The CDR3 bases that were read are TGTGCCTGGAGCCTAGCGGGGGGTGGAGAGACC.

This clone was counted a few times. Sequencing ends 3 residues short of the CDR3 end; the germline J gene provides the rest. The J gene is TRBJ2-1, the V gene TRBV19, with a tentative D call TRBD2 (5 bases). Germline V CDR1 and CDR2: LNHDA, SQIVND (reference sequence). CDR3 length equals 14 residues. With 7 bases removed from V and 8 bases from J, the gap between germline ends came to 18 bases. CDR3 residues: CASKFLASVDEQFF. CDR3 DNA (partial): TGTGCCAGTAAATTCCTAGCAAGTGTCGATGAG.

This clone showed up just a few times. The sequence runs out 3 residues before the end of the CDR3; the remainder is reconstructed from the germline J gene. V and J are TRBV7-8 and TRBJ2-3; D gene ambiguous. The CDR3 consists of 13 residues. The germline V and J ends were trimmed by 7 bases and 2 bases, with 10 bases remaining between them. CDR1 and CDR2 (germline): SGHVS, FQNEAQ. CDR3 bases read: TGTGCCAGCACCCCCGAGGCCACAGATACG. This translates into CASTPEATDT. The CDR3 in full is CASTPEATDTQYF.

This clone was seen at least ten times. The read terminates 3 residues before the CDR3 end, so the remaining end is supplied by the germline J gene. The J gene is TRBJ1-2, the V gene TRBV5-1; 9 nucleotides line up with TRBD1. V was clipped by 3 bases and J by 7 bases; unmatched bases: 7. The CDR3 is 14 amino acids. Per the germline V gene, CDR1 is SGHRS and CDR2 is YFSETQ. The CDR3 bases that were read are TGCGCCAGCAGCTCGCATACAGGGGGCTCTGGC. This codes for CASSSHTGGSG. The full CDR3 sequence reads CASSSHTGGSGYTF.